This T cell receptor (beta chain) was obtained from a study of monozygotic twins with cystic fibrosis. Study background: Three micrograms of fragmented DNA underwent around 14 PCR cycles for library preparation. General study results and limits: Nucleotide-identical clonotype sharing was significantly higher within monozygotic CF twin pairs than between unrelated CF individuals. V usage most resembled the co-twin in 13 of 16 pairs. Median Simpson clonality of 0.0095 suggested naive T cells predominated.

A word on this clone: Its antigen is still unknown.

The data were produced by immunoSEQ multiplex PCR, yet TCRdb's version contains in-frame clones alone and is incomplete. The repertoire holds thousands of clones, with 96% as singletons. The sequenced sample was blood. The receptor was isolated from a boy between 2 and 10 years old with cystic fibrosis.

The CDR3 protein is CASSLAAGLYNEQFF. The CDR3 region has the DNA TGTGCCAGCAGCTTAGCCGCCGGCTTATACAATGAGCAGTTCTTC. The genes are TRBV7-2 and TRBJ2-1; D is undetermined. Trimming removed 0 bases from V and 4 bases from J, with 10 bases in between. The CDR3 is 15 residues long. CDR1 is SGHTA, CDR2 FQGNSA, per germline.